The 32 T cell receptor beta chains given below trace back to one sample, sequenced in a study of blood T cells in healthy people across ages. It was with a sample-barcoded 5' primer and a J-beta primer mix that a second PCR of roughly 7 to 12 cycles was run. Via MiXCR, TCRdb re-called the 5' RACE reads, giving one row per CDR3 protein. The sample includes over 1,500,000 distinct CDR3 sequences, more than 35% of them seen just once. Sequencing was done on a sample of blood. These receptors were obtained from a human donor in good health.

This chain uses TRBV20-1 with TRBJ2-2; D is ambiguous. The V and J ends lost 4 bases and 5 bases respectively, with 14 bases between them. CDR1 and CDR2 (germline): DFQATT, SNEGSKA (reference sequence). The CDR3 spans 14 residues. CDR3 nucleotides: TGCAGTGCTATTGTGGGCGGTGGGACCGGGGAGCTGTTTTTT. This codes for CSAIVGGGTGELFF.

In its sample, this clonotype was seen a few times. This sequence joins TRBV29-1 and TRBJ1-2; D might be TRBD1 (6 bases). The germline gives CDR1 SQVTM, CDR2 ANQGSEA. V was trimmed by 2 bases and J by 8 bases, leaving 15 bases between them. CDR3 size: 13 residues. CDR3 DNA sequence: TGCAGCGTTGAATTGTTACAGGGCGGGGGCTACACCTTC. Its translation is CSVELLQGGGYTF.

The rearrangement joins TRBV5-6 to TRBJ2-1, with 14 bases identical to TRBD2. V was pared by 3 bases and J by 7 bases, with 3 bases of the junction left unmatched. In germline, CDR1 is SGHDT, CDR2 YYEEEE. CDR3 length: 15 residues. CDR3 sequence reads: CASSWGLAGDNEQFF. DNA of the CDR3: TGTGCCAGCAGCTGGGGACTAGCGGGGGATAATGAGCAGTTCTTC.

In its sample, this clonotype was seen once. The J gene is TRBJ1-3, the V gene TRBV6-5, with 8 bases aligning to TRBD1. Trimming at V came to 6 bases and at J to 4 bases, leaving 8 bases not matched to a gene. The CDR3 is made up of 15 amino acids. CDR1 is MNHEY and CDR2 is SVGAGI in the germline V gene. The chain's CDR3 is CASRTGGPHGNTIYF. CDR3 nucleotide sequence: TGTGCCAGCAGAACAGGGGGACCCCACGGAAACACCATATATTTT.

The V gene is TRBV7-2, the J gene TRBJ2-5, with TRBD2 matching over 13 bases. The end of the DNA is better explained by TRBJ2-7, so the J call may be wrong. This CDR3 contains 16 residues. Germline CDR1 and CDR2: SGHTA and FQGNSA. CDR3 sequence (DNA): TGTGCCAGCAGCTTTACTAGCGGGGGGGCCAAATACGAGCAGTACTTC. It codes for CASSFTSGGAKYEQYF.

This clonotype was seen a few times. V usage is TRBV6-6 and J usage is TRBJ2-5, with 8 positions matching TRBD2. Germline trimming cut 6 bases from V and 4 bases from J; bases unmatched to any gene: 13. From germline, CDR1 is MNHNY and CDR2 SVGAGI (reference sequence). This CDR3 is built from 16 residues. CDR3 sequence reads: CASRDGGALMRETQYF. CDR3 sequence (DNA): TGTGCCAGCAGGGACGGGGGGGCGCTTATGAGAGAGACCCAGTACTTC.

This chain links TRBV29-1 with TRBJ2-1, with 9 bases identical to TRBD1. V was clipped by 4 bases and J by 6 bases; unmatched bases: 13. Germline CDR1 reads SQVTM; CDR2 reads ANQGSEA. The CDR3 extends over 16 amino acids. CDR3 loop: CSVVPVEGQGINEQFF. For the CDR3, the DNA is TGCAGCGTTGTCCCGGTGGAGGGACAGGGAATCAATGAGCAGTTCTTC.

The CDR3 region is CASFREGVSGYTF. The CDR3 nucleotides read TGTGCCAGCTTCCGGGAGGGTGTGAGTGGCTACACCTTC. The rearrangement joins TRBV9 to TRBJ1-2; no definite D call. V was cut by 7 bases and J by 7 bases, with 17 bases left in between. The CDR3 extends over 13 amino acids. CDR1 is SGDLS, CDR2 YYNGEE, per germline. The whole variable domain, remainder taken from reference TRBV9 and TRBJ1-2, is DSGVTQTPKHLITATGQRVTLRCSPRSGDLSVYWYQQSLDQGLQFLIQYYNGEERAKGNILERFSAQQFPDLHSELNLSSLELGDSALYFCASFREGVSGYTFGSGTRLTVV.

This clonotype was counted a few times. The J gene is TRBJ2-1, the V gene TRBV9; D is perhaps TRBD2 (6 bases). Trimming took off 4 bases at V and 5 bases at J, with 16 bases between the two ends. From germline, CDR1 is SGDLS and CDR2 YYNGEE. The CDR3 length is 15 residues. The CDR3 DNA is TGTGCCAGCAGCCACTCCGATGGGGAGGACAATGAGCAGTTCTTC. Translation: CASSHSDGEDNEQFF.

Comment on this clonotype: A much larger clone differs by one base, so this may be a read error. CDR3 residues: CAGRLGLAHTDTQYF. The CDR3 nucleotides are TGTGCCGGCAGGCTAGGACTAGCACACACAGATACGCAGTATTTT. This rearrangement joins TRBV4-2 to TRBJ2-3; TRBD2 aligns across 8 bases. The CDR3 is 15 residues long. The germline V gene encodes CDR1 LGHNA and CDR2 YNFKEQ.

The sample holds a few counts of this clonotype. One end of the junction fails to match germline, which may point to a read error. This chain uses TRBV14 with TRBJ2-5; tentatively, D is TRBD1 (6 bases). This CDR3 is 16 amino acids long. Germline CDR1 SGHDN, CDR2 FVKESK. The CDR3 reads CASSHLGQWLGETQYF. The CDR3 coding sequence is TGTGCCAGCAGCCACCTAGGACAGTGGTTGGGAGAGACTCAGTACTTC.

This chain joins TRBV29-1 and TRBJ1-4, with D possibly TRBD1 on 5 matching bases. This CDR3 is built from 14 residues. CDR1 is SQVTM, CDR2 ANQGSEA, per germline. Trimming removed 7 bases from V and 5 bases from J, with 17 bases in between. The CDR3 sequence: CSAWKGAPNEKLFF. The CDR3 coding sequence is TGCAGCGCCTGGAAAGGGGCCCCGAATGAAAAACTGTTTTTT.

This clonotype was seen a single time. The chain employs TRBV5-4 and TRBJ2-1; 7 positions match TRBD2. CDR3 size: 14 residues. Germline values: CDR1 SGHNT, CDR2 YYREEE (reference sequence). With V trimmed by 4 bases and J by 6 bases, 7 bases remained unmatched. The CDR3 protein is CASSHGAGPNEQFF. The CDR3 bases are TGTGCCAGCAGCCATGGAGCGGGGCCCAATGAGCAGTTCTTC.

The table lists this clonotype with a count of one. This sequence joins TRBV15 and TRBJ2-1; TRBD1 aligns across 10 bases. Germline trimming cut 4 bases from V and 13 bases from J; bases unmatched to any gene: 10. The CDR3 totals 14 residues. The germline V gene has CDR1 LNHNV and CDR2 YYDKDF (reference sequence). The CDR3: CATSTDRGQETQFF. CDR3 nucleotides: TGTGCCACCAGCACCGACAGGGGGCAGGAGACCCAGTTCTTC.

The genes are TRBV15 and TRBJ2-7; 9 bases map to TRBD2. The CDR3 length is 15 residues. CDR1 LNHNV and CDR2 YYDKDF come from the germline V gene (reference sequence). V gave up 0 bases and J gave up 7 bases; unmatched junction bases: 7. The CDR3 here is CATSRDRGLAKEQYF. The CDR3 DNA is TGTGCCACCAGCAGAGATAGGGGACTAGCTAAGGAGCAGTACTTC.

The V and J genes are TRBV6-4 and TRBJ2-1; 11 nucleotides match TRBD1. This CDR3 region has 15 residues. The ends lost 8 bases at V and 4 bases at J; junction bases unmatched: 7. CDR1 is MRHNA and CDR2 is SNTAGT in the germline V gene. CDR3 bases: TGTGCCAGCGGGTCCGGGACAGGGGGATACAATGAGCAGTTCTTC. This codes for CASGSGTGGYNEQFF.

The rearrangement links TRBV4-3 to TRBJ1-2; 7 bases match TRBD1. The CDR3 is made up of 16 amino acids. Trimming cost V 3 bases and J 5 bases; bases outside gene matches: 12. Germline V gene sequence: CDR1 LGHNA, CDR2 YSLEER. The CDR3 region is CASSHLLEGAAYGYTF. The CDR3, as DNA: TGCGCCAGCAGCCACCTACTGGAGGGGGCGGCTTATGGCTACACCTTC.

This chain uses TRBV24-1 with TRBJ2-7, with unresolved D. The V end was cut by 7 bases, the J end by 6 bases, with 6 bases between. The length of the CDR3 is 10 residues. CDR1 KGHDR and CDR2 SFDVKD come from the germline V gene. The CDR3 is CATSSAEQYF. The CDR3 DNA reads TGTGCCACCAGCTCTGCCGAGCAGTACTTC.

V gene TRBV3-1 combines with J gene TRBJ2-1, with D perhaps matching TRBD2 (7 bases). V shed 1 base and J shed 2 bases, with 15 bases lying between them. CDR1 and CDR2 (germline): LGHDT, YNNKEL (reference sequence). The CDR3 contains 17 residues. Here the CDR3 reads CASSQGVGGHPYNEQFF. The DNA of the CDR3 is TGTGCCAGCAGCCAAGGAGTGGGGGGGCATCCCTACAATGAGCAGTTCTTC.

Only a few counts were recorded for this clonotype. The rearrangement links TRBV6-2 or TRBV6-3 to TRBJ2-1; D is perhaps TRBD2 (6 bases). V lost 4 bases to trimming and J lost 4 bases, with 11 bases between them. This CDR3 has 14 amino acids. Germline assignment: CDR1 MNHEY and CDR2 SVGEGT. CDR3 in DNA: TGTGCCAGCAGTTTCTTCGGGACTTACAATGAGCAGTTCTTC. It is translated as CASSFFGTYNEQFF.

The chain employs TRBV13 and TRBJ2-1, with TRBD2 matching 10 bases. The V gene end was trimmed by 5 bases and the J gene end by 5 bases; junction bases not matched to a gene: 9. The CDR3 runs to 16 residues. Germline CDR1 reads PRHDT; CDR2 reads FYEKMQ (reference sequence). The CDR3 coding sequence is TGTGCCAGCAGCCCCGCTGGGAGCGGGGGGGACAATGAGCAGTTCTTC. It codes for CASSPAGSGGDNEQFF.

The chain carries TRBV19 and TRBJ1-2, with 7 positions matching TRBD1. This CDR3 spans 14 amino acids. Germline CDR1 reads LNHDA; CDR2 reads SQIVND (reference sequence). The V and J ends lost 10 bases and 4 bases, in that order; junction bases with no gene match: 12. The CDR3 coding sequence is TGTGCCATAACACCGACAGGGTGGGGCTATGGCTACACCTTC. Its protein is CAITPTGWGYGYTF.

This clonotype was seen at least ten times. This rearrangement joins TRBV7-2 to TRBJ2-3; D remains ambiguous. This CDR3 has 12 amino acids. CDR1 SGHTA and CDR2 FQGNSA come from the germline V gene. The ends were cut back, 5 bases at V and 4 bases at J, with 7 bases in the middle. The CDR3 sequence: CASSHPSDTQYF. The CDR3 coding sequence is TGTGCCAGCAGCCACCCTTCAGATACGCAGTATTTT.

V gene TRBV28 combines with J gene TRBJ1-2; 12 bases agree with TRBD1. Germline trimming cut 6 bases from V and 3 bases from J; bases unmatched to any gene: 11. Looked up from germline, CDR1 is MDHEN and CDR2 is SYDVKM. CDR3 length equals 17 residues. This chain's CDR3 is CASSSPGQGAGYYGYTF. CDR3 DNA: TGTGCCAGCAGCTCACCGGGACAGGGGGCGGGTTACTATGGCTACACCTTC.

This clonotype was observed at least ten times. This chain connects TRBV10-3 to TRBJ2-1; 12 nucleotides agree with TRBD1. Germline V lookup: CDR1 ENHRY, CDR2 SYGVKD. V lost 8 bases and J lost 7; bases outside the gene matches: 3. The CDR3 loop spans 13 amino acids. The CDR3 sequence: CAIGDRGLNEQFF. CDR3 in DNA: TGTGCCATCGGGGACAGGGGGCTTAATGAGCAGTTCTTC.

Only a few counts were recorded for this clonotype. In DNA form, the CDR3 reads TGCAGTGCTAGAAGGGGCGGATCATCCTACAATGAGCAGTTCTTC. This sequence encodes CSARRGGSSYNEQFF. The chain employs TRBV20-1 and TRBJ2-1; D perhaps matches TRBD1 (5 bases). The CDR3 is 15 residues long. Germline V gene sequence: CDR1 DFQATT, CDR2 SNEGSKA (reference sequence). The V and J ends lost 2 bases and 1 base respectively, with 12 bases between them.

In its sample, this clonotype was seen a few times. The rearrangement uses TRBV6-4 and TRBJ2-7; 10 nucleotides align to TRBD2. Germline V gives CDR1 MRHNA, CDR2 SNTAGT. Trimming cost V 4 bases and J 7 bases; bases outside gene matches: 13. The CDR3 contains 16 residues. CDR3: CASSGSPSGGYNEQYF. CDR3 in DNA: TGTGCCAGCAGTGGCTCGCCTAGCGGGGGCTACAATGAGCAGTACTTC.

This clonotype has ten or more counts. This may be a read error, as it is one base from a much larger clone. This sequence joins TRBV6-4 and TRBJ2-2, with TRBD1 identical over 8 bases. The CDR3 is 13 amino acids. Germline V gene data show CDR1 as MRHNA and CDR2 as SNTAGT. The CDR3 here is CASGQGSTGERFF. CDR3 nucleotide sequence: TGTGCCAGCGGACAGGGTAGCACCGGGGAGCGGTTTTTT.

This clonotype was found once. The J gene is TRBJ1-3, the V gene TRBV6-6; a possible D gene is TRBD1 (5 bases). The ends were cut back, 7 bases at V and 1 base at J, with 14 bases in the middle. Germline assignment: CDR1 MNHNY and CDR2 SVGAGI (reference sequence). The CDR3 spans 15 residues. The CDR3: CASTQVGESGNTIYF. The CDR3 DNA follows: TGTGCCAGCACTCAAGTAGGGGAATCTGGAAACACCATATATTTT.

The J gene is TRBJ2-7, the V gene TRBV6-5, with a weak D call TRBD1 (6 bases). Deletions cut 6 bases from V and 5 bases from J, with 20 bases between. The germline CDR1 and CDR2 sequences are MNHEY and SVGAGI. CDR3 length: 15 amino acids. The CDR3 loop is CASSTGTPLINEQYF. CDR3 in DNA: TGTGCCAGCAGCACCGGGACACCATTAATAAACGAGCAGTACTTC.

This clonotype was recorded only once. The rearrangement joins TRBV11-2 to TRBJ2-5; 10 positions agree with TRBD2. After removal of 5 bases from V and 5 bases from J, the junction contained 14 bases not matched to a gene. Per germline, CDR1 SGHAT and CDR2 FQNNGV. CDR3 length equals 17 residues. The CDR3 loop reads CASSPLGGSGGLETQYF. CDR3 bases: TGTGCCAGCAGCCCACTCGGGGGTAGCGGGGGGCTTGAGACCCAGTACTTC. Together with reference TRBV11-2 and TRBJ2-5, the CDR3 gives the full variable domain: EAGVAQSPRYKIIEKRQSVAFWCNPISGHATLYWYQQILGQGPKLLIQFQNNGVVDDSQLPKDRFSAERLKGVDSTLKIQPAKLEDSAVYLCASSPLGGSGGLETQYFGPGTRLLVL.

The rearrangement joins TRBV20-1 to TRBJ2-1, with D maybe TRBD2 (6 bases). This CDR3 comprises 15 residues. Germline V gene sequence: CDR1 DFQATT, CDR2 SNEGSKA (reference sequence). Trimming took 5 bases from V and 2 from J, leaving 16 bases between them. In DNA form, the CDR3 reads TGCAGTGCTCTCCCGGGGGACTCGACCTACAATGAGCAGTTCTTC. It yields the protein CSALPGDSTYNEQFF.